The entry that follows covers one T cell receptor (beta chain) sequence. Germline trimming cut 5 bases from V and 0 bases from J; bases unmatched to any gene: 13. In germline, CDR1 is SGHVS, CDR2 FNYEAQ. The length of the CDR3 is 17 residues. This entry belongs to a study of shared T cell receptors in the human thymus. Sequenced by immunoSEQ multiplex PCR; TCRdb stores in-frame clones only, minus some. The sample shows more than 300,000 clones, 95% of them seen only once. The chain is built from TRBV7-6 and TRBJ2-7; 7 bases are shared with TRBD2. This receptor was obtained from a human donor. The source material was thymocytes. The CDR3 reads CASSPRLRETDSYEQYF. CDR3 coding DNA: TGTGCCAGCAGCCCCCGGTTGCGGGAGACCGACTCCTACGAGCAGTACTTC.